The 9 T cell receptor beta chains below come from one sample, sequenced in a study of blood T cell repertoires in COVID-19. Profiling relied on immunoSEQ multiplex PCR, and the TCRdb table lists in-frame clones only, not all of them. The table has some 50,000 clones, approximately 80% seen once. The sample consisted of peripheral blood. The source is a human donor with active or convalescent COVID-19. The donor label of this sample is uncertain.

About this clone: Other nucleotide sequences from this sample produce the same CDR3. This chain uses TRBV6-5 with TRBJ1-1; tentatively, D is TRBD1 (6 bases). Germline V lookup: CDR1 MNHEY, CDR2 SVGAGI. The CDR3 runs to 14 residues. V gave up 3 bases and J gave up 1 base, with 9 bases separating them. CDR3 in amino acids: CASSYLQGNTEAFF. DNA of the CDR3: TGTGCCAGCAGTTATCTACAGGGGAACACTGAAGCTTTCTTT.

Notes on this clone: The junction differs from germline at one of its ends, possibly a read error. The CDR3 DNA reads as TGTGCCAGCAGCCAAGATCAGCGCGGGAGATCCAATTTT. It codes for CASSQDQRGRSNF. This chain uses TRBV14 with TRBJ2-3; TRBD2 matches 7 bases. Germline assignment: CDR1 SGHDN and CDR2 FVKESK. The CDR3 contains 13 residues.

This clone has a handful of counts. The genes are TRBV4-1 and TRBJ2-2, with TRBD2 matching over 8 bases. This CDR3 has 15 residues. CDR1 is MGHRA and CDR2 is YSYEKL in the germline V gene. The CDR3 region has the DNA TGCCCCCCCAGCCTGCCCGGGGGGGGGACCGGGGAGCTGTTTTTT. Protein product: CPPSLPGGGTGELFF.

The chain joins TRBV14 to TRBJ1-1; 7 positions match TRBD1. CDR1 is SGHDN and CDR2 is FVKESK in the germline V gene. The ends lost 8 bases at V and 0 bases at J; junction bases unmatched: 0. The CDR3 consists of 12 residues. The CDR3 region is CASGQVNTEAFF. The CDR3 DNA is TGTGCCAGCGGACAGGTGAACACTGAAGCTTTCTTT.

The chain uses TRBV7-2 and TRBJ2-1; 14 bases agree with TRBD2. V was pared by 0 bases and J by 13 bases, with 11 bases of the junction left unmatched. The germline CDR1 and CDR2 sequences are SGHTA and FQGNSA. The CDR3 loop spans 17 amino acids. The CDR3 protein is CASSLAWGTSGSSGQFF. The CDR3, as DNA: TGTGCCAGCAGCTTAGCCTGGGGGACTAGCGGGAGTTCCGGACAGTTCTTC.

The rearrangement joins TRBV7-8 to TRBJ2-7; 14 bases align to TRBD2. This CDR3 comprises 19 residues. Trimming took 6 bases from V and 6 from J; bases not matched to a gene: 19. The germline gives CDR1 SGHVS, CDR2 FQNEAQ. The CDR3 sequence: CASSITGTSGRAGSFEQYF. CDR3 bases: TGTGCCAGCAGTATCACCGGGACTAGCGGGAGAGCGGGCTCGTTCGAGCAGTACTTC.

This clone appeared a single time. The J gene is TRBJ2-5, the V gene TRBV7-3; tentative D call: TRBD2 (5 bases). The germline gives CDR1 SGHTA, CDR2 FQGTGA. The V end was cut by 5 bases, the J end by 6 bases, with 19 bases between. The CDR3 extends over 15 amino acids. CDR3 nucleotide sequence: TGTGCCAGCAGCGCGCCGGGAAAACGCATGCAGACCCAGTACTTC. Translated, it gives CASSAPGKRMQTQYF.

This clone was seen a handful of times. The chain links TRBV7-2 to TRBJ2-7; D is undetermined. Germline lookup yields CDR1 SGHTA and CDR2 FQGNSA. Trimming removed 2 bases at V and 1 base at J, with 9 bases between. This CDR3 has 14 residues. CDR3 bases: TGTGCCAGCAGCTTAAGTCGGGTTTCCTACGAGCAGTACTTC. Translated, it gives CASSLSRVSYEQYF.

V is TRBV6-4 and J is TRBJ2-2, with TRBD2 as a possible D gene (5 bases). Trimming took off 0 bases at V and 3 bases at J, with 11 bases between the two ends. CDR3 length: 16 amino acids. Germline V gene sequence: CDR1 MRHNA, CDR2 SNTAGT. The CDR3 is CASSDSFGMDTGELFF. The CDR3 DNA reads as TGTGCCAGCAGTGACTCATTCGGGATGGACACCGGGGAGCTGTTTTTT.